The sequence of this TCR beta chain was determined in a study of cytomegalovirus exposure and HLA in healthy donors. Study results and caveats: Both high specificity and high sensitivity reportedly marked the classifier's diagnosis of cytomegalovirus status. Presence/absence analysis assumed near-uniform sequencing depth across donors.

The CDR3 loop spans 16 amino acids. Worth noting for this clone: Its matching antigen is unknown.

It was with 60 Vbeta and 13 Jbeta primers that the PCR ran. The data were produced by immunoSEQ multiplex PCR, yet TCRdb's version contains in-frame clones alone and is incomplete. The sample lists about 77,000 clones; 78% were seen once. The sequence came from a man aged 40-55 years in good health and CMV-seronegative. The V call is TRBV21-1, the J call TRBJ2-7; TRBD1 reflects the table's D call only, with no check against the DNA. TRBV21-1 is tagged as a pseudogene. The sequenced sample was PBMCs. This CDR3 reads CASSLPRRQGVLEQYF. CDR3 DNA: TGTGCCAGCAGCCTCCCGCGGAGGCAGGGGGTTTTGGAGCAGTACTTC.